These 18 T cell receptor beta chains share one sample of origin, sequenced in a study of beta chain features in type 1 diabetes (dated by TCRdb to 2017 to 2018). The investigation overall reported the following: A moderate but significant shortening of TCRB CDR3 length was observed in type 1 diabetes patients in all four CD4+ subsets.

Their recognized antigens are unknown. The method was the immunoSEQ multiplex PCR assay. The entire amount of isolated RNA was reverse transcribed using the High Capacity cDNA Reverse Transcription Kit, so the sequenced TCRB transcripts were expressed ones. TCRdb re-hosts the immuneACCESS table, in-frame sequences only. Its copies lack some clones; in the studies checked, an unresolved V gene accounts for under half of them, and the cause for the rest is not known. This sample comprises 280,000 or so clones, 15% of them detected only once. Roughly 0.015% of the sample is taken by the ten largest. The sequencing input was naive CD4+ T cells from blood. This sample's cell subset or site label indicates: true naive CD4+ T cells. These receptors all stem from a man younger than 35 with type 1 diabetes.

This clone appeared a few times. At one end the junction does not follow the germline gene, possibly because of a read error. This chain links TRBV6-6 with TRBJ2-1; 9 bases align to TRBD2. The CDR3 spans 13 residues. The germline V gene has CDR1 MNHNY and CDR2 SVGAGI (reference sequence). As DNA, the CDR3 is TGTGCCAGCAGTTATTTGGGCGGGGGGGTTGGGCTCTTC. Translation gives CASSYLGGGVGLF.

This clone has a handful of counts. The chain carries TRBV30 and TRBJ1-5, with D maybe TRBD1 (6 bases). Trimming removed 3 bases at V and 4 bases at J, with 13 bases between. The CDR3 length is 14 residues. Germline CDR1 GTSNPN, CDR2 SVGIG (reference sequence). As DNA, the CDR3 is TGTGCCTGGAGCCGGGACAACTGGAATCAGCCCCAGCATTTT. Protein sequence: CAWSRDNWNQPQHF.

The rearrangement links TRBV7-2 to TRBJ2-7, with a tentative D call TRBD2 (6 bases). The CDR3 contains 15 residues. Germline-derived CDR1 and CDR2 are SGHTA and FQGNSA. Trimming took off 2 bases at V and 4 bases at J, with 15 bases between the two ends. Here the CDR3 reads CASSLKFGGGYEQYF. The DNA of the CDR3 is TGTGCCAGCAGCTTAAAGTTCGGGGGTGGGTACGAGCAGTACTTC.

This clone showed up just a few times. The chain joins TRBV4-3 to TRBJ2-7; weak D call: TRBD2 (7 bases). This CDR3 region has 16 residues. V lost 3 bases and J 3 bases, leaving 18 bases between the germline ends. The V gene's germline CDR1 is LGHNA and CDR2 YSLEER. This CDR3 reads CASSQEGGRSNYEQYF. The CDR3 bases are TGCGCCAGCAGCCAGGAGGGGGGGCGCTCCAACTACGAGCAGTACTTC.

This clone has only a few counts. The genes are TRBV6-5 and TRBJ1-2; D might be TRBD1 (5 bases). The germline gives CDR1 MNHEY, CDR2 SVGAGI. The V end was cut by 1 base, the J end by 7 bases, with 13 bases between. CDR3 length: 14 residues. The DNA of the CDR3 is TGTGCCAGCAGTTACTGGCGGGGCCAGGGTGGCTACACCTTC. This encodes CASSYWRGQGGYTF.

The table lists this clone with a few counts. The J gene is TRBJ2-2, the V gene TRBV7-9; the D gene is possibly TRBD2 (5 bases). V lost 5 bases and J lost 9, with 13 bases in between. There are 13 residues in the CDR3. Germline V gene sequence: CDR1 SEHNR, CDR2 FQNEAQ (reference sequence). Written as DNA, the CDR3 is TGTGCCAGCAGCCCAAGCGGTGGTAGGGAGCTGTTTTTT. Protein: CASSPSGGRELFF.

This clone was seen more than once but under ten times. The V call is TRBV5-1, the J call TRBJ2-5; 8 positions match TRBD2. The CDR3 contains 15 residues. Germline CDR1 is SGHRS and CDR2 is YFSETQ. V gave up 0 bases and J gave up 9 bases; unmatched junction bases: 10. Here the CDR3 reads CASSLDPGGSRAQYF. CDR3 nucleotide sequence: TGCGCCAGCAGCTTGGATCCGGGGGGGTCGCGGGCCCAGTACTTC.

This clone came up a few times. The chain has TRBV7-6 and TRBJ2-5, with D possibly matching TRBD2 (6 bases). The V gene lost 3 bases and the J gene lost 3 bases, with 8 bases spanning the gap. Germline CDR1 is SGHVS and CDR2 is FNYEAQ. The CDR3 consists of 13 residues. CDR3 residues: CASSLGLKETQYF. The CDR3 region has the DNA TGTGCCAGCAGCTTGGGACTGAAAGAGACCCAGTACTTC. Supplemented by reference TRBV7-6 and TRBJ2-5, the full variable domain reads GAGVSQSPRYKVTKRGQDVALRCDPISGHVSLYWYRQALGQGPEFLTYFNYEAQQDKSGLPNDRFSAERPEGSISTLTIQRTEQRDSAMYRCASSLGLKETQYFGPGTRLLVL.

The chain recombines TRBV16 with TRBJ1-1, with TRBD1 as a possible D gene (6 bases). Looked up from germline, CDR1 is KGHSY and CDR2 is FQNENV. V lost 4 bases and J 3 bases, leaving 15 bases between the germline ends. This CDR3 has 15 residues. CDR3 sequence (DNA): TGTGCCAGCAGCCCCGTACAGGGTGGGGACACTGAAGCTTTCTTT. It is translated as CASSPVQGGDTEAFF.

This clone has only a few counts. The chain combines TRBV11-2 with TRBJ2-3; TRBD2 aligns across 10 bases. J was trimmed by 1 base and V by 1 base; bases with no gene match: 2. Germline CDR1 SGHAT, CDR2 FQNNGV. The CDR3 has 16 residues. CDR3 amino acids: CASSLALAGGTDTQYF. CDR3 sequence (DNA): TGTGCCAGCAGCTTAGCCCTAGCGGGGGGCACAGATACGCAGTATTTT.

V usage is TRBV5-4 and J usage is TRBJ2-7; 9 bases match TRBD1. This CDR3 has 16 residues. Trimming cost V 3 bases and J 5 bases; bases outside gene matches: 12. From germline, CDR1 is SGHNT and CDR2 YYREEE (reference sequence). The chain's CDR3 is CASSSGQGHVSHEQYF. The DNA of the CDR3 is TGTGCCAGCAGCTCAGGACAGGGGCATGTATCCCACGAGCAGTACTTC.

This chain connects TRBV29-1 to TRBJ2-5; possibly TRBD2 for D (6 bases). The CDR3 runs 14 residues. Looked up from germline, CDR1 is SQVTM and CDR2 is ANQGSEA. V lost 5 bases to trimming and J lost 2 bases, with 15 bases between them. CDR3 nucleotides: TGCAGCGTTACCCGAGGAGGGGTTCAAGAGACCCAGTACTTC. Translated: CSVTRGGVQETQYF.

V is TRBV29-1 and J is TRBJ1-4; unclear D gene. V was pared by 5 bases and J by 4 bases, with 11 bases between. There are 13 residues in the CDR3. Looked up from germline, CDR1 is SQVTM and CDR2 is ANQGSEA. The CDR3 region has the DNA TGCAGCGTTCCAGGACTCCTTAATGAAAAACTGTTTTTT. Encoded protein: CSVPGLLNEKLFF.

The gene calls are TRBV19 and TRBJ1-1; the D gene is possibly TRBD1 (6 bases). The germline V gene has CDR1 LNHDA and CDR2 SQIVND (reference sequence). CDR3 length: 14 amino acids. Trimming took 7 bases from V and 1 from J, leaving 13 bases between them. The CDR3 DNA reads TGTGCCAGTAAATGGGGGGGACAGAACACTGAAGCTTTCTTT. Translating it yields CASKWGGQNTEAFF. Supplemented by reference TRBV19 and TRBJ1-1, the full variable domain reads DGGITQSPKYLFRKEGQNVTLSCEQNLNHDAMYWYRQDPGQGLRLIYYSQIVNDFQKGDIAEGYSVSREKKESFPLTVTSAQKNPTAFYLCASKWGGQNTEAFFGQGTRLTVV.

V is TRBV30 and J is TRBJ1-5, with TRBD1 identical over 7 bases. Looked up from germline, CDR1 is GTSNPN and CDR2 is SVGIG (reference sequence). V dropped 1 base and J dropped 6; count of bases not matched to a gene: 9. The CDR3 sequence is 15 residues long. CDR3 nucleotides: TGTGCCTGGAGTGGGGCAGGGGGAAGCGGTCAGCCCCAGCATTTT. Protein product: CAWSGAGGSGQPQHF.

The chain joins TRBV28 to TRBJ2-1; tentative D call: TRBD2 (5 bases). The CDR3 consists of 15 residues. Per germline, CDR1 MDHEN and CDR2 SYDVKM. V lost 6 bases and J 2 bases, leaving 14 bases between the germline ends. The CDR3 DNA is TGTGCCAGCAGGGACTCCATCCTAACCTACAATGAGCAGTTCTTC. The encoded protein is CASRDSILTYNEQFF.

This chain links TRBV28 with TRBJ2-2; 8 bases map to TRBD2. The CDR3 covers 13 residues. V shed 8 bases, J shed 4 bases, and the junction held 3 bases outside the gene matches. Germline CDR1 reads MDHEN; CDR2 reads SYDVKM. The CDR3 DNA sequence: TGTGCCAGCGTAGCGGGGACCACCGGGGAGCTGTTTTTT. This gives the protein CASVAGTTGELFF.

The V and J genes are TRBV13 and TRBJ2-4; TRBD1 aligns across 7 bases. CDR1 PRHDT and CDR2 FYEKMQ come from the germline V gene (reference sequence). V gave up 5 bases and J gave up 2 bases; unmatched junction bases: 21. This CDR3 is built from 20 residues. The CDR3 loop is CASSPTRPGQSSRSKNIQYF. The CDR3, as DNA: TGTGCCAGCAGCCCAACTCGCCCGGGACAGTCGAGTCGGTCCAAAAACATTCAGTACTTC. Variable domain in full (rest from reference TRBV13 and TRBJ2-4): AAGVIQSPRHLIKEKRETATLKCYPIPRHDTVYWYQQGPGQDPQFLISFYEKMQSDKGSIPDRFSAQQFSDYHSELNMSSLELGDSALYFCASSPTRPGQSSRSKNIQYFGAGTRLSVL.